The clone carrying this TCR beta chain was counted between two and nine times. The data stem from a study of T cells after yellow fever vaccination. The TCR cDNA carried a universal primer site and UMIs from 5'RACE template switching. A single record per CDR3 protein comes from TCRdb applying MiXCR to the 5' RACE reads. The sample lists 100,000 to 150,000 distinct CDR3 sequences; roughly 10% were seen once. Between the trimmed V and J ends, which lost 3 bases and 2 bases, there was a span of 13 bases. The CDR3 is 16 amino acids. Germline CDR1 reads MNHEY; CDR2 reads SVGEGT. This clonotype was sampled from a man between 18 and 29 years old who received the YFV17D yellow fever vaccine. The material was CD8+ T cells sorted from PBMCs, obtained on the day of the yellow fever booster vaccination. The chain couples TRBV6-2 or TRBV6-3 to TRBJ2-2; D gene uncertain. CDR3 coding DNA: TGTGCCAGCAGTTATTCCTTCAATTCCAACACCGGGGAGCTGTTTTTT. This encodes CASSYSFNSNTGELFF.